The rows below give T cell receptor beta chains drawn from one sample of a study of T cell responses to AZD1222 COVID-19 vaccine. This table comes from immunoSEQ multiplex PCR, and its TCRdb copy is limited to in-frame clones, with some not included. The data hold about 110,000 clones, with under 90% observed a single time. Source: peripheral blood, taken on day 0 of AZD1222 vaccination. Receptors originate from an adult in good health. Each CDR3 is given with its conserved first and last residue. The order of the fields is J gene, clone size, V gene, D gene, CDR3 DNA, CDR3 protein. A D gene is named only where the DNA matches it firmly. Rows may omit the clone size; those that give it use once, few, many or a size class.

>TRBJ2-5|NA|TRBV29-1|NA
TGCAGCGTTGAGGAGCAGTTCGCCCAAGAGACCCAGTACTTC
CSVEEQFAQETQYF
>TRBJ2-7|NA|TRBV6-2/TRBV6-3|NA
TGTGCCAGCGGCCTTCCCATAGGTGAGCAGTACTTC
CASGLPIGEQYF
>TRBJ2-7|NA|TRBV9|NA
TGTGCCCGCACGCGGGAGCAGTACTTC
CARTREQYF
>TRBJ1-4|NA|TRBV12-3/TRBV12-4|NA
TGTGCCAGCAGTTTAGACAGGGATGAAAAACTGTTTTTT
CASSLDRDEKLFF
>TRBJ2-3|few|TRBV7-2|NA
TGTGCCAGCAGCCCCATAAACCCGGGTCGGGTCACAGATACGCAGTATTTT
CASSPINPGRVTDTQYF
>TRBJ1-1|NA|TRBV3-1/TRBV3-2|NA
TGTGCCAGCAGCCAAGGGGGGGGCGGGGAAGCTTTCTTT
CASSQGGGGEAFF
>TRBJ2-7|NA|TRBV7-9|TRBD2
TGTGCCAGCAGCTTAGCGGCTAGCGGGAGCTACGAGCAGTACTTC
CASSLAASGSYEQYF
>TRBJ1-5|NA|TRBV6-2/TRBV6-3|NA
TGTGCCAGCAGTTACTTAGGGTACAATCAGCCCCAGCATTTT
CASSYLGYNQPQHF
>TRBJ2-5|NA|TRBV7-9|TRBD1
TGTGCCAGCAGCTCGCCCGGGACAGGAGAGACCCAGTACTTC
CASSSPGTGETQYF
>TRBJ1-2|NA|TRBV27|NA
TGTGCCAGCAGTTTAGATCCGGAGGACTATGGCTACACCTTC
CASSLDPEDYGYTF
>TRBJ1-1|NA|TRBV18|TRBD1
TGTGCCAGCTCACGACTCTCGGGACAGGCGAACACTGAAGCTTTCTTT
CASSRLSGQANTEAFF
>TRBJ1-2|NA|TRBV7-2|NA
TGTGCCAGCAGCTTAGGGTTGGGGGGCGGCGTCCAGGGCTACACCTTC
CASSLGLGGGVQGYTF
>TRBJ2-1|NA|TRBV11-2|NA
TGTGCCAGCAGCTTAGATGGCAGGAACCACAATGAGCAGTTCTTC
CASSLDGRNHNEQFF
>TRBJ2-3|NA|TRBV5-5|NA
TGTGCCAGCAGCTTGCGGGGCACAGATACGCAGTATTTT
CASSLRGTDTQYF
>TRBJ2-1|NA|TRBV27|TRBD2
TGTGCCAGCAGCTCCGGGACTAGCGGGTACAATGAGCAGTTCTTC
CASSSGTSGYNEQFF
>TRBJ1-4|NA|TRBV27|NA
TGTGCCAGCAGTCAGGGGCGGGGTGAAAAACTGTTTTTT
CASSQGRGEKLFF
>TRBJ2-3|NA|TRBV9|TRBD2
TGTGCCAGCAGCGCCCACGGGACTAGCGGCACAGATACGCAGTATTTT
CASSAHGTSGTDTQYF
>TRBJ1-1|NA|TRBV2|NA
TGTGCCAGCAGTGACCTAAACACTGAAGCTTTCTTT
CASSDLNTEAFF
>TRBJ2-5|NA|TRBV6-8|NA
TGTGCCAGCAGCCTGAGGCAGGAGACCCAGTACTTC
CASSLRQETQYF
>TRBJ1-4|NA|TRBV6-5|TRBD1
TGTGCCAGCAGTCCGCGACAGGGTGAGGGGGAAAAACTGTTTTTT
CASSPRQGEGEKLFF
>TRBJ1-2|NA|TRBV24-1|NA
TGTGCCACCAGTGACCGGGGGACATATGGCTACACCTTC
CATSDRGTYGYTF
>TRBJ2-1|NA|TRBV5-4|TRBD2
TGTGCCAGCAGCCGGGGACTAGCGGGAGGGCGGGAAGAATCTGAGCAGTTCTTC
CASSRGLAGGREESEQFF
>TRBJ1-1|NA|TRBV3-1/TRBV3-2|NA
TGTGCCAGCAGCCAAACGCGAGCTGAAGCTTTCTTT
CASSQTRAEAFF
>TRBJ1-5|few|TRBV15|NA
TGTGCCACCAGCAGAGATGGTCGGACGGGCAATCAGCCCCAGCATTTT
CATSRDGRTGNQPQHF
>TRBJ1-2|once|TRBV6-4|NA
TGTGCCATCTTTGACAGGAATGGCTACACCTTC
CAIFDRNGYTF
>TRBJ1-6|NA|TRBV7-9|TRBD1
TGTGCCAGCAGCTTAACTCAGGGGGCGCTCGGATCACCCCTCCACTTT
CASSLTQGALGSPLHF
>TRBJ1-2|few|TRBV7-9|NA
TGTGCCAGCAGCTTAGTGACGACCTATGGCTACACCTTC
CASSLVTTYGYTF
>TRBJ2-7|NA|TRBV9|NA
TGTGCCAGCAGCGTAGTGTCAGGATCCTACGAGCAGTACTTC
CASSVVSGSYEQYF
>TRBJ1-4|NA|TRBV15|NA
TGTGCCACCAGCAGAGATCGTGTAAGGGGAGAAAAACTGTTTTTT
CATSRDRVRGEKLFF